This T cell receptor (beta chain) appears in the sequencing data of a study of blood T cell repertoires in COVID-19. Across the study: Material from acute and convalescent COVID-19 was sourced from the United States, Italy and Spain.

Authors' processing steps: Nucleated cell counts were estimated from reference gene primer amplification. Assay: immunoSEQ multiplex PCR; the TCRdb copy retains only in-frame clones and omits some. V and J calls and clone size are as listed in that table; D and trimming were resolved from the DNA. The data contain over 130,000 clones, around 82% of them singletons. From germline, CDR1 is GTSNPN and CDR2 SVGIG (reference sequence). V was cut by 2 bases and J by 6 bases, with 14 bases left in between. The CDR3 is made up of 14 amino acids. Sample: PBMCs or T cells enriched from blood (not recorded which). The clonotype originates from a man in his forties or fifties in a cohort exposed to, infected with or recovered from COVID-19 (not recorded which). The rearrangement uses TRBV30 and TRBJ2-1; D gene unclear. The CDR3 here is CAWSFPQLTNEQFF. CDR3 coding DNA: TGTGCCTGGAGTTTCCCCCAGTTAACCAATGAGCAGTTCTTC. The entire variable domain, with the rest obtained from reference TRBV30 and TRBJ2-1, is as follows: SQTIHQWPATLVQPVGSPLSLECTVEGTSNPNLYWYRQAAGRGLQLLFYSVGIGQISSEVPQNLSASRPQDRQFILSSKKLLLSDSGFYLCAWSFPQLTNEQFFGPGTRLTVL.